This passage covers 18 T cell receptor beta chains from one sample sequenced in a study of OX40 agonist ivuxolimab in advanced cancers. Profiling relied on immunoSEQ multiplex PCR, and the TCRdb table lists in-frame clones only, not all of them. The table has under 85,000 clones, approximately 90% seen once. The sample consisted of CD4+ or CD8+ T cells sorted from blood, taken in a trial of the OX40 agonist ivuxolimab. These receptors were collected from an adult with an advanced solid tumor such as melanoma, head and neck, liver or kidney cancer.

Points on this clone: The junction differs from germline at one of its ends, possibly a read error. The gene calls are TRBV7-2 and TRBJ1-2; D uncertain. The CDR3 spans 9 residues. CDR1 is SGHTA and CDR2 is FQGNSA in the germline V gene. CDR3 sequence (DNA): TGTGCCAGCAGCTTCCCGTTAGCCTTC. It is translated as CASSFPLAF.

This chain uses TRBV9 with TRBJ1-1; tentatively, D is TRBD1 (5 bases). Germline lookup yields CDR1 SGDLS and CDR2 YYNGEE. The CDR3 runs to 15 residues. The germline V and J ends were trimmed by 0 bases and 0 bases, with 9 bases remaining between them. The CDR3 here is CASSVAPQVNTEAFF. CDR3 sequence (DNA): TGTGCCAGCAGCGTAGCCCCACAGGTGAACACTGAAGCTTTCTTT.

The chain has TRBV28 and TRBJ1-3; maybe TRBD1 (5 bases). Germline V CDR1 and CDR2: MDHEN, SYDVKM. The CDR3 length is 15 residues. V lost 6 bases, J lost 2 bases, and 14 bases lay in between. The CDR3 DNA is TGTGCCAGCAGGCGAGACGGGGCCGCTGGAAACACCATATATTTT. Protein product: CASRRDGAAGNTIYF.

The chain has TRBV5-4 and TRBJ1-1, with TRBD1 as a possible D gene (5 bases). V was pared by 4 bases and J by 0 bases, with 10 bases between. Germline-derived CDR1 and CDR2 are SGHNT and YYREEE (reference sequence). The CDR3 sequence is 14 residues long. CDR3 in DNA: TGTGCCAGCAGCCTCGGACATATGAACACTGAAGCTTTCTTT. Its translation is CASSLGHMNTEAFF. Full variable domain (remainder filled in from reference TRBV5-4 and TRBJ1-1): ETGVTQSPTHLIKTRGQQVTLRCSSQSGHNTVSWYQQALGQGPQFIFQYYREEENGRGNFPPRFSGLQFPNYSSELNVNALELDDSALYLCASSLGHMNTEAFFGQGTRLTVV.

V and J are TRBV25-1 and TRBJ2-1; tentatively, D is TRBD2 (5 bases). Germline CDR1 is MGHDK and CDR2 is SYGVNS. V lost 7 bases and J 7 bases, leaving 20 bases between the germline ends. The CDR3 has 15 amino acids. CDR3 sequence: CASNTRRFKRNEQFF. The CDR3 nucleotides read TGTGCCAGCAACACGCGGCGATTCAAGCGGAATGAGCAGTTCTTC.

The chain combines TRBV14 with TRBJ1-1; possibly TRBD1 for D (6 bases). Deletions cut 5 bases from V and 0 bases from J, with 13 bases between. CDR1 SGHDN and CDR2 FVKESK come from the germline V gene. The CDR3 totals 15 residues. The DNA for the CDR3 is TGTGCCAGCAGCGAAAGGCGGACAGTGAACACTGAAGCTTTCTTT. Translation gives CASSERRTVNTEAFF.

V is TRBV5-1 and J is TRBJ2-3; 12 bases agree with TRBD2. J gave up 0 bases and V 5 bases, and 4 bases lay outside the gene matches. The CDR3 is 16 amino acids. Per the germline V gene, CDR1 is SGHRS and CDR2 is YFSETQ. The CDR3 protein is CASRRLAGASTDTQYF. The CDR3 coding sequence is TGCGCCAGCAGACGACTAGCGGGAGCCAGCACAGATACGCAGTATTTT.

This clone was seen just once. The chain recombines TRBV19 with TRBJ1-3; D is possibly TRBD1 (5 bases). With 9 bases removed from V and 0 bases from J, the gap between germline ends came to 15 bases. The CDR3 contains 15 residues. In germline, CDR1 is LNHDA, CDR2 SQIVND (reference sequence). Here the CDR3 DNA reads TGTGCCAGCCATACGACAGAGCTCTCTGGAAACACCATATATTTT. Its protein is CASHTTELSGNTIYF.

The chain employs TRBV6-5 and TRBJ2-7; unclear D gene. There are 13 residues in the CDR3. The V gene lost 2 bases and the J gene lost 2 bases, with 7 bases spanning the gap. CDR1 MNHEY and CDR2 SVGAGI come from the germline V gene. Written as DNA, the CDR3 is TGTGCCAGCAGTTACCCAGGAACCTACGAGCAGTACTTC. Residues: CASSYPGTYEQYF.

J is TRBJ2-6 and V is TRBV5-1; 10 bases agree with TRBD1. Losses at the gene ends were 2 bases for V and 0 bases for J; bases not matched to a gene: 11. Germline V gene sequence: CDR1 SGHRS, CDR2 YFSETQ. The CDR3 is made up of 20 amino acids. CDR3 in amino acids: CASSFKSTGTGDSGANVLTF. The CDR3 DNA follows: TGCGCCAGCAGCTTCAAAAGTACCGGGACAGGGGACTCTGGGGCCAACGTCCTGACTTTC. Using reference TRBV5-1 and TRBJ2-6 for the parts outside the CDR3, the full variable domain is KAGVTQTPRYLIKTRGQQVTLSCSPISGHRSVSWYQQTPGQGLQFLFEYFSETQRNKGNFPGRFSGRQFSNSRSEMNVSTLELGDSALYLCASSFKSTGTGDSGANVLTFGAGSRLTVL.

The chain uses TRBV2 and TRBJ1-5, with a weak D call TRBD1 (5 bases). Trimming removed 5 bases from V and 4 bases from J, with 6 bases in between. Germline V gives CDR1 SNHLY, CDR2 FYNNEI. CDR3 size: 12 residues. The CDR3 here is CASSRGNQPQHF. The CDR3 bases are TGTGCCAGCAGTCGGGGGAATCAGCCCCAGCATTTT.

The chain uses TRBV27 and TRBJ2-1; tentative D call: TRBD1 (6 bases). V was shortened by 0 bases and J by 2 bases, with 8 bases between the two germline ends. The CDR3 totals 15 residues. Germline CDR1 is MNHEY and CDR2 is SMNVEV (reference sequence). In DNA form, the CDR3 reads TGTGCCAGCAGTTTATCCAGGGGTCCCTACAATGAGCAGTTCTTC. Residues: CASSLSRGPYNEQFF.

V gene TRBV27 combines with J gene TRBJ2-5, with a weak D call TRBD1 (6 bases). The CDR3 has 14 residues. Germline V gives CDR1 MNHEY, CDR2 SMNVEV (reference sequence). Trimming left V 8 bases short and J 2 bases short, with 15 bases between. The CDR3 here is CASSPLGQQETQYF. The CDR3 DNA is TGTGCCAGCTCCCCCCTAGGACAGCAAGAGACCCAGTACTTC.

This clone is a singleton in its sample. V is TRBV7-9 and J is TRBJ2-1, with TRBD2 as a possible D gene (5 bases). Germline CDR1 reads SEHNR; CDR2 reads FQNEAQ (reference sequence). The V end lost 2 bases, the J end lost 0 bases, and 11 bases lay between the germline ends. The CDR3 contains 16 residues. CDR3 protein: CASSLLAPSSYNEQFF. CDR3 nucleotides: TGTGCCAGCAGCTTATTAGCGCCGAGCTCCTACAATGAGCAGTTCTTC.

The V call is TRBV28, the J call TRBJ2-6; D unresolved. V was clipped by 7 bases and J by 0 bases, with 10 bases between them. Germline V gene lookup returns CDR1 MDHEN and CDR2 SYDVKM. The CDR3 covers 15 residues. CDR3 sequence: CASMGPSSGANVLTF. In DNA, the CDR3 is TGTGCCAGCATGGGCCCATCCTCTGGGGCCAACGTCCTGACTTTC.

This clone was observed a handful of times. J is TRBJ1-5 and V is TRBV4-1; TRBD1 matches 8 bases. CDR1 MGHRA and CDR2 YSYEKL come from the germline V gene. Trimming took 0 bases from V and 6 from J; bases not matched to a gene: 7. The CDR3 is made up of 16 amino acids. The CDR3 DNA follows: TGCGCCAGCAGCCAAGACAGTGCCAGGGGGCTTCAGCCCCAGCATTTT. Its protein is CASSQDSARGLQPQHF.

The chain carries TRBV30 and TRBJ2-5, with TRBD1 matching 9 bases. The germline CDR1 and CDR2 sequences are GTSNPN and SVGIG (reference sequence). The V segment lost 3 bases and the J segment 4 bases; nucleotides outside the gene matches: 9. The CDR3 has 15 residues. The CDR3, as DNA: TGTGCCTGGAGACCGACAGGGGGTTATGGAGAGACCCAGTACTTC. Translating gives CAWRPTGGYGETQYF.

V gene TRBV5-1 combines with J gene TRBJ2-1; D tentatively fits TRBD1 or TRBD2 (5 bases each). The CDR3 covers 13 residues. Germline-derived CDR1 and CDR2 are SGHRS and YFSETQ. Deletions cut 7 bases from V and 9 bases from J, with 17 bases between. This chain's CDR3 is CASAPIGGTEQFF. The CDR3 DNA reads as TGCGCCAGCGCACCTATAGGTGGGACTGAGCAGTTCTTC.